A single sample gave rise to the 5 T cell receptor beta chains below, sequenced in a study of cytotoxic CD8 clonotypes in ibrutinib-treated CLL. Here immunoSEQ multiplex PCR was the method, and the copy in TCRdb shows in-frame clones only, minus some. The table has under 300,000 clones, 70% to 80% seen once. This specimen consisted of PBMCs, obtained at disease progression, from a patient treated with ibrutinib. These receptors all stem from a human donor with chronic lymphocytic leukemia.

The chain has TRBV9 and TRBJ2-5; D is perhaps TRBD1 (6 bases). The CDR3 has 14 amino acids. Germline V gives CDR1 SGDLS, CDR2 YYNGEE. V lost 2 bases to trimming and J lost 2 bases, with 10 bases between them. DNA for the CDR3: TGTGCCAGCAGCGTTGGACAGAGTCAAGAGACCCAGTACTTC. This gives the protein CASSVGQSQETQYF. Drawing the rest from reference TRBV9 and TRBJ2-5, the complete variable domain is DSGVTQTPKHLITATGQRVTLRCSPRSGDLSVYWYQQSLDQGLQFLIQYYNGEERAKGNILERFSAQQFPDLHSELNLSSLELGDSALYFCASSVGQSQETQYFGPGTRLLVL.

The V call is TRBV6-5, the J call TRBJ2-5; a possible D gene is TRBD2 (5 bases). The CDR3 extends over 14 amino acids. Germline values: CDR1 MNHEY, CDR2 SVGAGI. Trimming left V 5 bases short and J 2 bases short, with 12 bases between. CDR3 sequence (DNA): TGTGCCAGCAGTCCCTGGACTGCTCAAGAGACCCAGTACTTC. Translated, it gives CASSPWTAQETQYF.

The rearrangement joins TRBV4-3 to TRBJ2-2, with D uncertain. From germline, CDR1 is LGHNA and CDR2 YSLEER. This CDR3 is 14 amino acids long. V lost 1 base and J 1 base, leaving 4 bases between the germline ends. The CDR3 loop is CASSQGLNTGELFF. CDR3 DNA sequence: TGCGCCAGCAGCCAAGGACTGAACACCGGGGAGCTGTTTTTT.

The genes are TRBV10-2 and TRBJ2-4; D might be TRBD2 (6 bases). Trimming shortened V by 3 bases and J by 9 bases, and 12 bases separated the two germline ends. The germline CDR1 and CDR2 sequences are WSHSY and SAAADI. The CDR3 sequence is 13 residues long. The CDR3 is CASSDGGLGIQYF. CDR3 sequence (DNA): TGCGCCAGCAGTGATGGAGGGTTGGGCATTCAGTACTTC.

This chain links TRBV7-9 with TRBJ2-7, with 9 bases identical to TRBD1. The trim removed 3 bases at V and 3 bases at J, leaving 3 bases unmatched. The CDR3 is 14 amino acids. Germline assignment: CDR1 SEHNR and CDR2 FQNEAQ (reference sequence). Written as DNA, the CDR3 is TGTGCCAGCAGCTTGGGGGACAGGGACTACGAGCAGTACTTC. Translating it yields CASSLGDRDYEQYF.